The 14 T cell receptor beta chains below were found in one sample sequenced in a study of Ad26.COV2.S vaccination and SARS-CoV-2 variants. Treatment defined: roughly 18 received Ad26.COV2.S at low or high dose, single or two shots; about 5 received placebo; per-sample allocation not given. Sampling happened 63 days after the first vaccine or placebo injection. Here immunoSEQ multiplex PCR was the method, and the copy in TCRdb shows in-frame clones only, minus some. Here the sample spans approximately 360,000 clones, roughly 85% being singletons. The specimen comprised peripheral blood, sampled in a trial of Ad26.COV2.S vaccine versus placebo. These receptors all come from a person between 18 and 60 years old who received the Ad26.COV2.S COVID-19 vaccine or a placebo.

In regard to this clone: Other DNA variants within this sample encode the same CDR3. This CDR3 reads CSVAPGWGMNTEAFF. In DNA form, the CDR3 reads TGCAGCGTGGCCCCCGGTTGGGGCATGAACACTGAAGCTTTCTTT. This sequence joins TRBV29-1 and TRBJ1-1; TRBD1 is a possible D gene (5 bases). The length of the CDR3 is 15 residues. V was trimmed by 6 bases and J by 0 bases, leaving 17 bases between them. Germline V gives CDR1 SQVTM, CDR2 ANQGSEA.

The CDR3 spells CASSTRFRAHNEQFF. The CDR3 DNA reads TGTGCCAGCAGCACCAGATTCCGGGCCCACAATGAGCAGTTCTTC. The chain is built from TRBV7-6 and TRBJ2-1; no firm D call. Germline V lookup: CDR1 SGHVS, CDR2 FNYEAQ. V dropped 5 bases and J dropped 5 bases, with 16 bases sitting between them. This CDR3 is 15 amino acids long.

This clone was detected once. This chain connects TRBV4-1 to TRBJ1-2; no reliable D call. The CDR3 totals 17 residues. CDR1 is MGHRA, CDR2 YSYEKL, per germline. The V end was cut by 1 base, the J end by 2 bases, with 17 bases between. The CDR3, as DNA: TGCGCCAGCAGCCAAGTGGGAACGGGAAGATCAAACTATGGCTACACCTTC. Its protein is CASSQVGTGRSNYGYTF.

This chain connects TRBV11-2 to TRBJ2-3; D may be TRBD2 (5 bases). This CDR3 comprises 12 residues. Germline CDR1 reads SGHAT; CDR2 reads FQNNGV. The germline V and J ends were trimmed by 3 bases and 8 bases, with 9 bases remaining between them. This chain's CDR3 is CASSFGLSTQYF. DNA for the CDR3: TGTGCCAGCAGCTTCGGACTGTCTACGCAGTATTTT.

This clone was counted a few times. The rearrangement joins TRBV2 to TRBJ2-5; the match to TRBD2 covers 11 bases. With 6 bases clipped from V and 6 bases from J, the junction kept 6 bases outside the gene matches. This CDR3 comprises 14 residues. The germline V gene encodes CDR1 SNHLY and CDR2 FYNNEI. The CDR3 DNA follows: TGTGCCAGCAGGGAGACTAGCGGGGAACAGACCCAGTACTTC. Encoded protein: CASRETSGEQTQYF.

The chain couples TRBV27 to TRBJ1-5; D is undetermined. CDR3 length equals 13 residues. The V gene lost 8 bases and the J gene lost 0 bases, with 8 bases spanning the gap. CDR1 MNHEY and CDR2 SMNVEV come from the germline V gene (reference sequence). In nucleotides, the CDR3 is TGTGCCAGCGGGCCGTTTAGCAATCAGCCCCAGCATTTT. Its translation is CASGPFSNQPQHF.

This chain uses TRBV15 with TRBJ2-7; TRBD2 might be the D (5 bases). CDR3 length: 13 residues. Germline-derived CDR1 and CDR2 are LNHNV and YYDKDF (reference sequence). Trimming pared 3 bases from V and 4 bases from J, leaving 10 bases between. CDR3 in DNA: TGTGCCACCAGCAGGGACTTTCTTTACGAGCAGTACTTC. Amino acid sequence: CATSRDFLYEQYF.

The V gene is TRBV14, the J gene TRBJ1-2, with no clear D. CDR3 length: 13 residues. V lost 6 bases and J 5 bases, leaving 13 bases between the germline ends. Germline CDR1 is SGHDN and CDR2 is FVKESK. The CDR3 sequence is CASSLLLGYGYTF. CDR3 bases: TGTGCCAGCAGTCTTTTGCTTGGGTATGGCTACACCTTC. The full variable domain, rest sourced from reference TRBV14 and TRBJ1-2, is EAGVTQFPSHSVIEKGQTVTLRCDPISGHDNLYWYRRVMGKEIKFLLHFVKESKQDESGMPNNRFLAERTGGTYSTLKVQPAELEDSGVYFCASSLLLGYGYTFGSGTRLTVV.

This clone was seen just once. The chain couples TRBV7-3 to TRBJ2-1, with TRBD2 matching 10 bases. This CDR3 has 17 amino acids. Germline V lookup: CDR1 SGHTA, CDR2 FQGTGA. Germline trimming cut 5 bases from V and 0 bases from J; bases unmatched to any gene: 7. Here the CDR3 DNA reads TGTGCCAGCAGCCTACGGACTAGCGGCAGCTCCTACAATGAGCAGTTCTTC. It specifies CASSLRTSGSSYNEQFF.

This chain connects TRBV11-3 to TRBJ2-7; 8 bases match TRBD2. Losses at the gene ends were 7 bases for V and 3 bases for J; bases not matched to a gene: 11. CDR3 size: 15 residues. Germline CDR1 and CDR2: SGHNT and YENEEA. The CDR3: CASIPGGTSNYEQYF. DNA of the CDR3: TGTGCCAGCATCCCGGGGGGGACATCCAACTACGAGCAGTACTTC.

This chain connects TRBV27 to TRBJ2-7, with 12 positions matching TRBD2. Germline V gene sequence: CDR1 MNHEY, CDR2 SMNVEV (reference sequence). This CDR3 has 15 amino acids. V dropped 5 bases and J dropped 4; count of bases not matched to a gene: 6. CDR3: CASSRTSGALYEQYF. DNA for the CDR3: TGTGCCAGCAGTAGGACTAGCGGGGCCCTATACGAGCAGTACTTC.

With respect to this clone: At one end, the junction sequence differs from germline, possibly due to a read error. CDR3 loop: CASSRQVQNAEAFF. Here the CDR3 DNA reads TGTGCCAGCAGCCGTCAGGTCCAGAACGCTGAAGCTTTCTTT. This rearrangement joins TRBV11-2 to TRBJ1-1; D is unresolved. Germline V lookup: CDR1 SGHAT, CDR2 FQNNGV. There are 14 residues in the CDR3.

The chain employs TRBV19 and TRBJ1-1; 9 positions agree with TRBD1. CDR1 is LNHDA and CDR2 is SQIVND in the germline V gene (reference sequence). V shed 6 bases and J 0 bases; nucleotides not matched to a gene: 11. CDR3 length: 17 residues. In DNA, the CDR3 is TGTGCCAGTAGCCGACCCTGGACAGGGGCCTTGAACACTGAAGCTTTCTTT. The encoded protein is CASSRPWTGALNTEAFF.

This clone was counted a few times. The J gene is TRBJ1-1, the V gene TRBV27; a possible D gene is TRBD1 (6 bases). The CDR3 contains 16 residues. Germline CDR1 and CDR2: MNHEY and SMNVEV (reference sequence). V lost 6 bases and J 1 base, leaving 18 bases between the germline ends. As DNA, the CDR3 is TGTGCCAGCAGGGAAAAGACAGGCTCCGGGAACACTGAAGCTTTCTTT. This encodes CASREKTGSGNTEAFF.